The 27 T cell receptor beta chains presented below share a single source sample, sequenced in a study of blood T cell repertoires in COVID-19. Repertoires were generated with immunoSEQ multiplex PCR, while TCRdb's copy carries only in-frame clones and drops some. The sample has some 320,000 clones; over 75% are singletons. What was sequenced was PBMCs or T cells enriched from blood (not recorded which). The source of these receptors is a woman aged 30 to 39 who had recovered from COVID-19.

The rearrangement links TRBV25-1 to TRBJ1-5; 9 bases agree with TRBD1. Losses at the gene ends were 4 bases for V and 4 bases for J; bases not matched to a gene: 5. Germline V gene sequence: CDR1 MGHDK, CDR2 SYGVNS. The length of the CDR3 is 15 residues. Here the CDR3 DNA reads TGTGCCAGCAGTGCTCCTGGACAGGGGAATCAGCCCCAGCATTTT. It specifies CASSAPGQGNQPQHF.

The CDR3 loop reads CASSLTQGSNTIYF. The DNA for the CDR3 is TGTGCCAGCAGCTTAACACAGGGAAGTAACACCATATATTTT. The J gene is TRBJ1-3, the V gene TRBV7-2; D possibly corresponds to TRBD1 (6 bases). Trimming removed 2 bases at V and 7 bases at J, with 12 bases between. Germline V gives CDR1 SGHTA, CDR2 FQGNSA. CDR3 size: 14 residues. The full variable domain, its missing parts supplied by reference TRBV7-2 and TRBJ1-3, is GAGVSQSPSNKVTEKGKDVELRCDPISGHTALYWYRQSLGQGLEFLIYFQGNSAPDKSGLPSDRFSAERTGGSVSTLTIQRTQQEDSAVYLCASSLTQGSNTIYFGEGSWLTVV.

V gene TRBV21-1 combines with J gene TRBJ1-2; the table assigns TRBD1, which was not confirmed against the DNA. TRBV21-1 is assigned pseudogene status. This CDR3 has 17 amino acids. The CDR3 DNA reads TGTGCCAGCAGCCCCCAAGGAGACAGGGGGCTCGGCTATGGCTACACCTTC. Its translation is CASSPQGDRGLGYGYTF.

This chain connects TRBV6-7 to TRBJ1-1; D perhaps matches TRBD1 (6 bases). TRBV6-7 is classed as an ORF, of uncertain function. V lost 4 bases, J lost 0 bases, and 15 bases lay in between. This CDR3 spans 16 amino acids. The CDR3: CASSFPRTAMNTEAFF. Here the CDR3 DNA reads TGTGCCAGCAGTTTCCCACGGACAGCCATGAACACTGAAGCTTTCTTT.

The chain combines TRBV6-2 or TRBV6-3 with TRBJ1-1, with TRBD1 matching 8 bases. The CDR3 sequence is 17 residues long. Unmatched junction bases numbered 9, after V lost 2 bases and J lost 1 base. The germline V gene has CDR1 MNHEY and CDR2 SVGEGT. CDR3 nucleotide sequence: TGTGCCAGCAGTTACCCAGGATCAGGACAGGGGAACACTGAAGCTTTCTTT. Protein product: CASSYPGSGQGNTEAFF.

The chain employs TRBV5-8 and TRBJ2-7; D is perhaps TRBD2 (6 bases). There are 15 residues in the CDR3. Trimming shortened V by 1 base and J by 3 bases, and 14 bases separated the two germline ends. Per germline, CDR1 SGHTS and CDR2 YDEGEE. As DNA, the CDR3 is TGTGCCAGCAGCTTGAGGGTGGTAGCGGACTACGAGCAGTACTTC. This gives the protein CASSLRVVADYEQYF.

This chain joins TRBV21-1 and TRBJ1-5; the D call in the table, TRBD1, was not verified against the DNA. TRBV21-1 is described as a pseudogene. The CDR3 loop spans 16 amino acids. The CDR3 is CASSSRTGGAGQPQHF. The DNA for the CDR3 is TGTGCCAGCAGCTCGCGGACAGGGGGAGCGGGCCAGCCCCAGCATTTT.

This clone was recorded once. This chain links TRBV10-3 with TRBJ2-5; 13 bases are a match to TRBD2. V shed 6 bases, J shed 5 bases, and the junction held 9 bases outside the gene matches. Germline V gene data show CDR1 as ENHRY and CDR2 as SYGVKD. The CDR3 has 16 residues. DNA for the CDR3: TGTGCCATCAGCGGTACTAGCGGGGGGGCCTGGGAGACCCAGTACTTC. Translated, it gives CAISGTSGGAWETQYF.

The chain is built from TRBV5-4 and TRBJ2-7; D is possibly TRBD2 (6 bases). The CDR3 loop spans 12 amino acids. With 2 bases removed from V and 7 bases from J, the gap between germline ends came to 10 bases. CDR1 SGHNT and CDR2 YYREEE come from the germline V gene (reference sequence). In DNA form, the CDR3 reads TGTGCCAGCAGCTTACCGGGGAGGGAGCAGTACTTC. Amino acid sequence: CASSLPGREQYF.

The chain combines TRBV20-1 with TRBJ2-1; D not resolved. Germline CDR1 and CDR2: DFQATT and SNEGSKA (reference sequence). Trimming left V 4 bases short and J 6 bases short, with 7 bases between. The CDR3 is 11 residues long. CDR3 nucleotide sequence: TGCAGTGCTAAGACTCTCAATGAGCAGTTCTTC. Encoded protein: CSAKTLNEQFF.

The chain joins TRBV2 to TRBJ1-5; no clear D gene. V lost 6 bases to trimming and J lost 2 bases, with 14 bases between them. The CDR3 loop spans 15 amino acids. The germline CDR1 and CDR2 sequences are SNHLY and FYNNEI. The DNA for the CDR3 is TGTGCCAGCAGCGCCCGACTTTGGCGCAATCAGCCCCAGCATTTT. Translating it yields CASSARLWRNQPQHF.

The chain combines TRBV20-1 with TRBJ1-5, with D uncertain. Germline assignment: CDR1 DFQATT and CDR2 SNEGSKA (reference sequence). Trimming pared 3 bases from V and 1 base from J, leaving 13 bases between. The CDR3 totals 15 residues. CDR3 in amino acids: CSASGPGGSNQPQHF. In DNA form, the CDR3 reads TGCAGTGCTAGTGGCCCCGGCGGGAGCAATCAGCCCCAGCATTTT.

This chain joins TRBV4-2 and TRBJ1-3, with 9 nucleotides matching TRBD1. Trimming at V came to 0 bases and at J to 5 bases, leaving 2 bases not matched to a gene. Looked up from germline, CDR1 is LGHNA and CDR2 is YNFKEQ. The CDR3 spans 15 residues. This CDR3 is CASSQDGTGRNTIYF. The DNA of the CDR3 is TGTGCCAGCAGCCAAGATGGGACAGGGAGAAACACCATATATTTT.

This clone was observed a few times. CDR3 amino acids: CASSREAEGYEQYF. DNA for the CDR3: TGTGCCAGCAGCCGGGAGGCGGAGGGATACGAGCAGTACTTC. The V call is TRBV4-2, the J call TRBJ2-7; the D gene is possibly TRBD2 (6 bases). The V end lost 4 bases, the J end lost 4 bases, and 14 bases lay between the germline ends. Germline CDR1 reads LGHNA; CDR2 reads YNFKEQ. The CDR3 runs to 14 residues.

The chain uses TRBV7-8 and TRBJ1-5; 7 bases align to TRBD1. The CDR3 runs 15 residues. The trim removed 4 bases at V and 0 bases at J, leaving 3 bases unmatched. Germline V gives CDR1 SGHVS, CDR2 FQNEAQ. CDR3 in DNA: TGTGCCAGCAGCTCTCAGGGGGGTAGCAATCAGCCCCAGCATTTT. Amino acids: CASSSQGGSNQPQHF.

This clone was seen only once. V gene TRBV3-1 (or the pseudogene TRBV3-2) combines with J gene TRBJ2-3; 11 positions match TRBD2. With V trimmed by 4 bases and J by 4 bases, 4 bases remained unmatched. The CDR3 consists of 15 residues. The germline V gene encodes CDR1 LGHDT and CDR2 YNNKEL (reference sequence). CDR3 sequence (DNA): TGTGCCAGCAGCCCTAGCGGGGGGCTTGCAGATACGCAGTATTTT. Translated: CASSPSGGLADTQYF.

The CDR3 sequence is CASSLGGASEKLFF. The CDR3 bases are TGCGCCAGCAGTCTAGGGGGGGCAAGTGAAAAACTGTTTTTT. V gene TRBV5-1 combines with J gene TRBJ1-4; possibly TRBD1 for D (6 bases). Germline CDR1 reads SGHRS; CDR2 reads YFSETQ. CDR3 length equals 14 residues. The V and J ends lost 5 bases and 7 bases respectively, with 15 bases between them.

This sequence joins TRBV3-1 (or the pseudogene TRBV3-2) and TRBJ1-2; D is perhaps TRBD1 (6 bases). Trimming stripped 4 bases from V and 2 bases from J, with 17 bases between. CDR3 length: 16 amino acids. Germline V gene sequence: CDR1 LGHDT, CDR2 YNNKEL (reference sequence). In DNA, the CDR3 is TGTGCCAGCAGCCCCCATGGACAGCCGCCGAACTATGGCTACACCTTC. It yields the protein CASSPHGQPPNYGYTF.

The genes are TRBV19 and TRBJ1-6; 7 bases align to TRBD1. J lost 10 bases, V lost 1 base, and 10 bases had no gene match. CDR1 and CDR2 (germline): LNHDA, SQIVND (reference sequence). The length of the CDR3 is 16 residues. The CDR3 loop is CASSIGTGAAASPLHF. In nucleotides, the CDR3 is TGTGCCAGTAGTATAGGAACAGGGGCCGCTGCGTCACCCCTCCACTTT.

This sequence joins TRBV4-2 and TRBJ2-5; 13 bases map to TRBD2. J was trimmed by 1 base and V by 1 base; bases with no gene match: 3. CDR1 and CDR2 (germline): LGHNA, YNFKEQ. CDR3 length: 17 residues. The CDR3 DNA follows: TGTGCCAGCAGCCAAGGGGGGACTAGCGGGGCCCAAGAGACCCAGTACTTC. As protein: CASSQGGTSGAQETQYF.

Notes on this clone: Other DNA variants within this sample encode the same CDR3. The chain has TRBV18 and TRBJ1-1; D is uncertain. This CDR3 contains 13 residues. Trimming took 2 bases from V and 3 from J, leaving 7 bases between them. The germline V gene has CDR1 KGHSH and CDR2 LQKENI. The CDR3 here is CASSPNRDTEAFF. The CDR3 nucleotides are TGTGCCAGCTCACCAAATCGAGACACTGAAGCTTTCTTT.

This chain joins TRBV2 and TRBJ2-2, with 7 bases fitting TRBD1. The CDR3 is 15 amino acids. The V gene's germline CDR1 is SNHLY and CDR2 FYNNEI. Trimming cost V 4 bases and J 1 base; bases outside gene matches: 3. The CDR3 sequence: CASSGDSGNTGELFF. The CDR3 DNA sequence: TGTGCCAGCAGTGGGGACAGCGGGAACACCGGGGAGCTGTTTTTT.

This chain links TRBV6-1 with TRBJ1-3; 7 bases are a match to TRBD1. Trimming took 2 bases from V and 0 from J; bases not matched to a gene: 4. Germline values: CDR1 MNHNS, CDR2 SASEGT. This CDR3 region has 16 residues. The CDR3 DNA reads TGTGCCAGCAGTGAACAGGGGGGCGACTCTGGAAACACCATATATTTT. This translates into CASSEQGGDSGNTIYF.

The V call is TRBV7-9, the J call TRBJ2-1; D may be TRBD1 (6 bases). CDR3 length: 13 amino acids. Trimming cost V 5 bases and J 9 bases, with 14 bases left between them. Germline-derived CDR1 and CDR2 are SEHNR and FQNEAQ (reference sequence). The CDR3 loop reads CASSPPGVGEQFF. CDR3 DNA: TGTGCCAGCAGCCCCCCAGGGGTCGGTGAGCAGTTCTTC.

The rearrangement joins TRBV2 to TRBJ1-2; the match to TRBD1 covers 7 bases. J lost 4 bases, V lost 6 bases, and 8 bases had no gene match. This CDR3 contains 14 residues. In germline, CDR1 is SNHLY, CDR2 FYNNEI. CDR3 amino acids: CASRRGDSSYGYTF. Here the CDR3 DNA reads TGTGCCAGCAGGAGGGGGGACAGCTCCTATGGCTACACCTTC.

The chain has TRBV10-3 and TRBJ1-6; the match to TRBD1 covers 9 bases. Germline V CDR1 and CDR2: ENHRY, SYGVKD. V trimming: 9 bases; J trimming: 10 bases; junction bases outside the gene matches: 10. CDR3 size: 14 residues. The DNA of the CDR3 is TGTGCCATATCGGTACAGGGGGCCGGGTCACCCCTCCACTTT. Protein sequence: CAISVQGAGSPLHF.

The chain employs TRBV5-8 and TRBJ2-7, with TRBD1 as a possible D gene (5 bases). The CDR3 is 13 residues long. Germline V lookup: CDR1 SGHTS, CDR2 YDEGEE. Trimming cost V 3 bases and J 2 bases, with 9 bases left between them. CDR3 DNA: TGTGCCAGCAGCTGGGGCATAGCCTACGAGCAGTACTTC. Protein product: CASSWGIAYEQYF.